The sequence of this T cell receptor beta chain was determined in a study of blood T cell repertoires in COVID-19. In the study overall: Acute and convalescent COVID-19 samples came from the United States, Italy and Spain.

The germline V and J ends were trimmed by 5 bases and 8 bases, with 13 bases remaining between them. This CDR3 has 13 residues. Germline lookup yields CDR1 SGHVS and CDR2 FNYEAQ. Some clones are missing from TCRdb's copy, which holds only in-frame ones; the method was immunoSEQ multiplex PCR. The sample contains under 200,000 clones, 80% to 85% of which appear only once. Input material: peripheral blood. The clonotype originates from a woman between 25 and 40 years old with acute or convalescent COVID-19. This chain uses TRBV7-6 with TRBJ1-3; D ambiguous. The CDR3 bases are TGTGCCAGCAGCCCCGCAGGAGGCTACACCATATATTTT. Its translation: CASSPAGGYTIYF.